Below, one T cell receptor (beta chain) is given with its context. This entry belongs to a study of blood T cell repertoires in COVID-19. Background on the study: Specimens from acute and convalescent COVID-19 originated in the United States, Italy and Spain. PBMCs, B-cell-depleted T cells, or T cells were the source of the cDNA or gDNA that made up the material.

Original handling: Cell counts per sample came from amplifying reference gene primers. The data were produced by immunoSEQ multiplex PCR, yet TCRdb's version contains in-frame clones alone and is incomplete. V and J calls and clone size are copied from that table; D and trimming were computed from the DNA. Here the sample spans approximately 88,000 clones, around 80% being singletons. V gave up 4 bases and J gave up 2 bases, with 18 bases separating them. CDR3 length equals 17 residues. The germline CDR1 and CDR2 sequences are LNHDA and SQIVND (reference sequence). The receptor was isolated from a man over 45 who had recovered from COVID-19. Specimen: peripheral blood. The rearrangement links TRBV19 to TRBJ1-5; a possible D gene is TRBD1 (5 bases). The CDR3 DNA sequence: TGTGCCAGTAGTACAAGAGGTTTGACAGCTGGCAATCAGCCCCAGCATTTT. Its protein product is CASSTRGLTAGNQPQHF. The full variable domain, completed using reference TRBV19 and TRBJ1-5, is DGGITQSPKYLFRKEGQNVTLSCEQNLNHDAMYWYRQDPGQGLRLIYYSQIVNDFQKGDIAEGYSVSREKKESFPLTVTSAQKNPTAFYLCASSTRGLTAGNQPQHFGDGTRLSIL.